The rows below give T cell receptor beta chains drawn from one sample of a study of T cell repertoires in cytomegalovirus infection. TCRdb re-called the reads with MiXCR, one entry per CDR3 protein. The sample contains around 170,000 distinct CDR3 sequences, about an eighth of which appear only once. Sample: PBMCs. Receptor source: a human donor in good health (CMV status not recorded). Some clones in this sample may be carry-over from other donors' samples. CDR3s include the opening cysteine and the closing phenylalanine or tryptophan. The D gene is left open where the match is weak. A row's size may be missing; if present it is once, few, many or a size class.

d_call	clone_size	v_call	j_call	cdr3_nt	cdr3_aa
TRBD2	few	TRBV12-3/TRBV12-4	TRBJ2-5	TGTGCCAGCGGGGGTAGCGGGAGTGGCCGCCAAGAGACCCAGTACTTC	CASGGSGSGRQETQYF
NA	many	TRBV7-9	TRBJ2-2	TGTGCCAGCAGCCCATACAGGGACCGGAACACCGGGGAGCTGTTTTTT	CASSPYRDRNTGELFF
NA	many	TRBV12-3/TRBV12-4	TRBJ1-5	TGTGCCAGCAGTTTAAAGCTTCAGCCCCAGCATTTT	CASSLKLQPQHF
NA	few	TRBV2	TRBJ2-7	TGTGCCAGCAGTGAAGGCAGGAGCTCCTACGAGCAGTACTTC	CASSEGRSSYEQYF
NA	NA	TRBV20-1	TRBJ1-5	TGCAGTGCCCCTTCGGGCAATCAGCCCCAGCATTTT	CSAPSGNQPQHF
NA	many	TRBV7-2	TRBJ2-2	TGTGCCAGCAGCCCCTTCGGCACCGGGGAGCTGTTTTTT	CASSPFGTGELFF
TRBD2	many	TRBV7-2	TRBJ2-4	TGTGCCAGCAGCTTGGGACTAGCGGGAGCTTGGGCCAAAAACATTCAGTACTTC	CASSLGLAGAWAKNIQYF
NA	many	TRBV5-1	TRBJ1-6	TGCGCCAGCAGCTTGACCCAGCAGGGTGATAATTCACCCCTCCACTTT	CASSLTQQGDNSPLHF
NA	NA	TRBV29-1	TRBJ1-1	TGCAGCGTTGCCAGAAACACTGAAGCTTTCTTT	CSVARNTEAFF
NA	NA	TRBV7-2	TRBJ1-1	TGTGCCAGAAGCTTAGGTGGTGGCACCATGAACACTGAAGCTTTCTTT	CARSLGGGTMNTEAFF
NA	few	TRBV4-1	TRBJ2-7	TGCGCCAGCAGCCAAGTTCAGGGGTCGGCCTACGAGCAGTACTTC	CASSQVQGSAYEQYF
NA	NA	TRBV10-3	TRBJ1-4	TGTGCCACGTCAAAGGGGATAGGCGAAAAACTGTGTTTT	CATSKGIGEKLCF
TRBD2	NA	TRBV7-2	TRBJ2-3	TGTGCCAGCAGCTTTTTCAGCGGGATAGGGGTAGATACGCAGTATTTT	CASSFFSGIGVDTQYF
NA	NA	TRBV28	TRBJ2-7	TGTGCCAGCAGTTTATCACGGGGACCCTACGAGCAGTACTTC	CASSLSRGPYEQYF
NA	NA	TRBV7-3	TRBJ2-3	TGTGCCAGCAGCCCTGGGACCGGCGGGGATACGCAGTATTTT	CASSPGTGGDTQYF
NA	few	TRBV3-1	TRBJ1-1	TGTGCCAGCAGCCAAGGAAATGGAGCTTTCTTT	CASSQGNGAFF
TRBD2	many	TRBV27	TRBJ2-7	TGTGCCAGCAGTTTAAAAGGGACTAACCTTTACTACGAGCAGTACTTC	CASSLKGTNLYYEQYF
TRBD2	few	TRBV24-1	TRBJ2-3	TGTGCCACCAGTGATTCGACCTTAGCGGGGGGTTTAGATACGCAGTATTTT	CATSDSTLAGGLDTQYF
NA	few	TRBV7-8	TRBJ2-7	TGTGCCAGCAGCTTGTTCCGGGACGGAGGCCAAGCGCAGTACTTC	CASSLFRDGGQAQYF
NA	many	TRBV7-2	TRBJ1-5	TGTGCCAGCAGCCCGACAGGATTCAATCAGCCCCAGCATTTT	CASSPTGFNQPQHF
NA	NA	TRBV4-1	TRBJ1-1	TGCGCCAGCAGCCTGGGGATCGATAACACTGAAGCTTTCTTT	CASSLGIDNTEAFF
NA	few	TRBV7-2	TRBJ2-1	TGTGCCAGCAGCTCCCCAACTGGCTTGAGGTCCTACAATGAGCAGTTCTTC	CASSSPTGLRSYNEQFF
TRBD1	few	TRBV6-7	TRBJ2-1	TGTGCCAGCACCGAACAGGGGGATGAGCAGTTCTTC	CASTEQGDEQFF
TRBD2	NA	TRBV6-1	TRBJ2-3	TGTGCCAGCAGTTACCTAGCGGGGGCCCACACAGATACGCAGTATTTT	CASSYLAGAHTDTQYF
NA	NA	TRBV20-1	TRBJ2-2	TGCAGTGCTAGGGAGGGAAGAACGAACACCGGGGAGCTGTTTTTT	CSAREGRTNTGELFF
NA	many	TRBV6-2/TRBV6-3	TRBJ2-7	TGTGCCAGCAGTCACCCCCGGGACTTAACTTCCTACGAGCAGTACTTC	CASSHPRDLTSYEQYF
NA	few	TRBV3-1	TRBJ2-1	TGTGCCAGCAGCCCAGACCTGTCGTCCTACAATGAGCAGTTCTTC	CASSPDLSSYNEQFF
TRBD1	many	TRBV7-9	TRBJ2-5	TGTGCCAGCAGCCCGTGGACAGGGGAAGAGACCCAGTACTTC	CASSPWTGEETQYF
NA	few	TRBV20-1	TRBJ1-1	TGCAGTGCTCCCTCAGGCACTGAAGCTTTCTTT	CSAPSGTEAFF
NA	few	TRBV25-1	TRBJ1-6	TGTGCCAGCAGTGGAAGATTGACAGCCTATAATTCACCCCTCCACTTT	CASSGRLTAYNSPLHF
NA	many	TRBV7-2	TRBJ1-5	TGTGCCAGCAGCTTAAACACGGGGGTTCGGCAGCCCCAGCATTTT	CASSLNTGVRQPQHF
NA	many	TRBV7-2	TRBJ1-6	TGTGCCAGCAGAAGGGGAAGTTCGGATAATTCACCCCTCCACTTT	CASRRGSSDNSPLHF
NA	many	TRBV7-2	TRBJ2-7	TGTGCCAGCAGCTTAGAACAGAACTACGAGCAGTACTTC	CASSLEQNYEQYF
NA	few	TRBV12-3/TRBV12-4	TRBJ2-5	TGTGCCACCTCGGAGGGGGGGGCGCGGGAGACCCAGTACTTC	CATSEGGARETQYF
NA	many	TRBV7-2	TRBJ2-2	TGTGCCAGCAGAACCGGGACAAACACCGGGGAGCTGTTTTTT	CASRTGTNTGELFF
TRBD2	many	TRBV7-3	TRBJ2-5	TGTGCCAGCAGCTTAAATGGGGGGAGCGGGGGTTTCCAAGAGACCCAGTACTTC	CASSLNGGSGGFQETQYF
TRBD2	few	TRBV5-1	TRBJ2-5	TGCGCCAGCAGCTTGGGACTAGCGGGGTACGAGACCCAGTACTTC	CASSLGLAGYETQYF
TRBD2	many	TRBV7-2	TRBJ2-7	TGTGCCAGCAGCGATACTAGCGGGAGGACCTACGAGCAGTACTTC	CASSDTSGRTYEQYF
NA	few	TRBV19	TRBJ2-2	TGTGCCAGTAGCGTAACCATCGGGGAGCTGTTTTTT	CASSVTIGELFF
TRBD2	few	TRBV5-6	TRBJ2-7	TGTGCCAGCAGGTGGTGGGGACTAGGATCTTCCTACGAGCAGTACTTC	CASRWWGLGSSYEQYF
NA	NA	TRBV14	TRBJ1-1	TGTGCCAGCAGCCCAGGAAGAGTGGCTGACACTGAAGCTTTCTTT	CASSPGRVADTEAFF